The rows below give T cell receptor beta chains drawn from one sample of a study of blood T cells in healthy people across ages. TCRdb fed the 5' RACE reads into MiXCR, producing one record per CDR3 protein. The table shows hundreds of thousands of distinct CDR3 sequences, with roughly half occurring only once. The sequenced material came from blood. These TCRs come from a woman of 80 years or more in good health. CDR3s include the opening cysteine and the closing phenylalanine or tryptophan. D genes are given only for firm matches. Only some rows state a clone size, as once, few, many or a class for expanded clones.

size	D	V	J	DNA	CDR3
NA	TRBD2	TRBV9	TRBJ2-1	TGTGCCAGCAGCGTAGCTGGCGGGGGGACCTACAATGAGCAGTTCTTC	CASSVAGGGTYNEQFF
NA	NA	TRBV21-1	TRBJ1-1	TGTGCCAGCAGCAAAGCGCGGGGGGGTAATTACACTGAAGCTTTCTTT	CASSKARGGNYTEAFF
many	NA	TRBV28	TRBJ1-4	TGTGCCAGCACCCCCGGGGACGGTATAGGTGAAAAACTGTTTTTT	CASTPGDGIGEKLFF
many	NA	TRBV4-1	TRBJ2-6	TGCGCCAGCAGCCAAGATAGTGTTGGGGCCAACGTCCTGACTTTC	CASSQDSVGANVLTF
few	NA	TRBV20-1	TRBJ2-3	TGCAGCGCCGCGCCGTCGGGCCGAGATACGCAGTATTTT	CSAAPSGRDTQYF
few	TRBD2	TRBV5-4	TRBJ2-3	TGTGCCAGCAGGCAACTAGCGGGAGCCACAGATACGCAGTATTTT	CASRQLAGATDTQYF
NA	NA	TRBV27	TRBJ2-7	TGTGCCAGCAGTCTAGGTCGGGAAGGATTCTACGAGCAGTACTTC	CASSLGREGFYEQYF
NA	NA	TRBV15	TRBJ2-5	TGTGCCACCAGCAGAGATTGGGCTAGCGCAGCCCAAGAGACCCAGTACTTC	CATSRDWASAAQETQYF
NA	NA	TRBV15	TRBJ2-4	TGTGCCACCAGCAGAGCGTCAGGAGGGAGCATTCAGTACTTC	CATSRASGGSIQYF
NA	NA	TRBV25-1	TRBJ2-1	TGTGCCAGCAGTGGGCAGACTCCGAGCTCCTACAATGAGCAGTTCTTC	CASSGQTPSSYNEQFF
many	NA	TRBV6-2/TRBV6-3	TRBJ2-6	TGTGCCAGCAGATACGACTACCCTCAGGCCAACGTCCTGACTTTC	CASRYDYPQANVLTF
NA	NA	TRBV2	TRBJ1-4	TGTGCCAGCAGTTCCCAGGGGAACCCAGAAAAACTGTTTTTT	CASSSQGNPEKLFF
few	NA	TRBV12-3/TRBV12-4	TRBJ2-3	TGTGCCACCGCAGTCGGAGGGGGCACAGATACGCAGTATTTT	CATAVGGGTDTQYF
NA	TRBD1	TRBV25-1	TRBJ1-4	TGTGCCAGCAGTGAGATTACCCAGACAGGGGCGGAGGAAAAACTGTTTTTT	CASSEITQTGAEEKLFF
NA	NA	TRBV28	TRBJ2-5	TGTGCCACCGAAACTTTTTGGGGGCCCCGGGACTCCAAAGAGACCCAGTACTTC	CATETFWGPRDSKETQYF
many	NA	TRBV6-2/TRBV6-3	TRBJ2-1	TGTGCCAGCAGTCTTCTCTTCACCAATGAGCAGTTCTTC	CASSLLFTNEQFF
NA	TRBD1	TRBV16	TRBJ2-1	TGTGCCAGCAGCCAGACAGGGGGCGGTGAGCAGTTCTTC	CASSQTGGGEQFF
NA	NA	TRBV6-4	TRBJ2-2	TGTGCCAGCAGTGATGCGGAGAACACCGGGGAGCTGTTTTTT	CASSDAENTGELFF
NA	TRBD1	TRBV12-3/TRBV12-4	TRBJ1-5	TGTGCCAGCAGTCCCTATCCCGGGACAGGAAGGGGGTGGAGCAATCAGCCCCAGCATTTT	CASSPYPGTGRGWSNQPQHF
many	NA	TRBV12-3/TRBV12-4	TRBJ2-1	TGTGCCAGCAGTTCAGGGGGAGGCTCCTACAATGAGCAGTTCTTC	CASSSGGGSYNEQFF
NA	NA	TRBV3-1	TRBJ1-5	TGTGCCAGCAGAAGACAGCTCCTTTATAGCAATCAGCCCCAGCATTTT	CASRRQLLYSNQPQHF
NA	TRBD2	TRBV19	TRBJ2-1	TGTGCCAGTAGACCGATAGCGGGAGGTCGGAATGAGCAGTTCTTC	CASRPIAGGRNEQFF
few	NA	TRBV27	TRBJ2-5	TGTGCCAGCAGTTTTTCGGGGTCGGAGACCCAGTACTTC	CASSFSGSETQYF
NA	TRBD2	TRBV20-1	TRBJ2-4	TGCAGTGCTAGAACTAGCGGGGAGTACATTCAGTACTTC	CSARTSGEYIQYF
NA	TRBD1	TRBV12-3/TRBV12-4	TRBJ2-1	TGTGCCAGCACAAAGGTACAGGGGACCTACAATGAGCAGTTCTTC	CASTKVQGTYNEQFF
NA	TRBD2	TRBV12-5	TRBJ2-1	TGTGCTAGTGGTCCCACGGGACTAGCCTACAATGAGCAGTTCTTC	CASGPTGLAYNEQFF
many	NA	TRBV9	TRBJ2-3	TGTGCCAGCAGCGTAGTCGGCGGGGTAAGCACAGATACGCAGTATTTT	CASSVVGGVSTDTQYF
few	NA	TRBV29-1	TRBJ2-2	TGCAGCGCTCGCCTCCGGGGGGCTTCATTTGGAGCCGGGGAGCTGTTTTTT	CSARLRGASFGAGELFF
NA	NA	TRBV20-1	TRBJ2-7	TGCAGTGCTAGAGATCAGGGATTTGCCGAGCAGTACTTC	CSARDQGFAEQYF
NA	TRBD2	TRBV7-2	TRBJ2-4	TGTGCCAGCAGCAACGGACTAGCGGGGGGGATCCTAGCCAAAAACATTCAGTACTTC	CASSNGLAGGILAKNIQYF
NA	NA	TRBV7-6	TRBJ2-7	TGTGCCGGCAGCCCCGGGACTCGATACGAGCAGTACTTC	CAGSPGTRYEQYF
NA	TRBD1	TRBV2	TRBJ2-3	TGTGCCAGCAGTGATGGACAGGAAGGTCAAGATACGCAGTATTTT	CASSDGQEGQDTQYF
many	NA	TRBV12-3/TRBV12-4	TRBJ2-5	TGTGCCAGCTCCCCCGGGCACCAAGAGACCCAGTACTTC	CASSPGHQETQYF
once	NA	TRBV7-3	TRBJ2-4	TGTGCCAGCAGCTTAACAGGACAGAACAAGCAGTACTTC	CASSLTGQNKQYF
NA	NA	TRBV28	TRBJ2-3	TGTGCCAGCGGCGGGGTCCCCACAGATACGCAGTATTTT	CASGGVPTDTQYF
many	NA	TRBV7-3	TRBJ2-3	TGTGCCAGCAGCTTGCAAGCCCACACAGATACGCAGTATTTT	CASSLQAHTDTQYF
many	NA	TRBV4-1	TRBJ2-7	TGCGCCAGCAGCCACCCCTTCGACGGGAGTAGGTACGAGCAGTACTTC	CASSHPFDGSRYEQYF
many	NA	TRBV7-4	TRBJ2-1	TGTGCCAGCAGCTCACTAGTCATCAGTGAGCAGTTCTTC	CASSSLVISEQFF
NA	TRBD1	TRBV6-5	TRBJ1-2	TGTGCCAGCAGTTACGGGACAGGGGTCGGGTATGGCTACACCTTC	CASSYGTGVGYGYTF
NA	NA	TRBV5-6	TRBJ2-5	TGTGCCAGCAGCTTGTGGGGATTTGGGAAAGAGACCCAGTACTTC	CASSLWGFGKETQYF
many	NA	TRBV2	TRBJ2-1	TGTGCCAGCATCAGGGGCCTCTACAATGAGCAGTTCTTC	CASIRGLYNEQFF
NA	TRBD1	TRBV4-1	TRBJ1-4	TGCGCCAGCAGCCAACCTACAGGGGGCTTTAAAGAAAAACTGTTTTTT	CASSQPTGGFKEKLFF
NA	TRBD1	TRBV19	TRBJ1-5	TGTGCCAGTAGTAGAGGACAGGGCGTAAATCAGCCCCAGCATTTT	CASSRGQGVNQPQHF
NA	NA	TRBV12-3/TRBV12-4	TRBJ1-1	TGTGCCAGCAGTTTCCGGAGGGCCAATGAAGCTTTCTTT	CASSFRRANEAFF
few	NA	TRBV6-5	TRBJ2-2	TGTGCCAGCAGTTACGGGGCAGGGGTAGGAAACACCGGGGAGCTGTTTTTT	CASSYGAGVGNTGELFF
many	TRBD2	TRBV5-1	TRBJ2-1	TGCGCCAGCAGCCTTAACCCTACTAGCGGGGGGGCTTTTAGTGAGCAGTTCTTC	CASSLNPTSGGAFSEQFF
once	NA	TRBV10-3	TRBJ2-7	TGTGCCATCAGTGAAGGACCGATCTACGAGCAGTACTTC	CAISEGPIYEQYF
few	NA	TRBV2	TRBJ1-1	TGTGCCAGCAGACAGACCGGGAACGCTGAAGCTTTCTTT	CASRQTGNAEAFF
NA	TRBD2	TRBV20-1	TRBJ2-7	TGCAGTGCAGAGGGGGAGGCGGGGGGTACGTACGAGCAGTACTTC	CSAEGEAGGTYEQYF
NA	TRBD1	TRBV20-1	TRBJ1-5	TGCAGTGCTCCCGCGCGAGACAGGGAGCGTCAGCCCCAGCATTTT	CSAPARDRERQPQHF
NA	NA	TRBV12-3/TRBV12-4	TRBJ1-5	TGTGCCAGCAGTTTGCTCGGGGGTTCGGGCAATCAGCCCCAGCATTTT	CASSLLGGSGNQPQHF
once	TRBD1	TRBV20-1	TRBJ1-4	TGCAGTGCTGGGACAGGGGAGGCTAATGAAAAACTGTTTTTT	CSAGTGEANEKLFF
many	NA	TRBV10-3	TRBJ2-3	TGTGCCTCACAAAAAGGAGGAAGCACAGATACGCAGTATTTT	CASQKGGSTDTQYF
many	NA	TRBV5-1	TRBJ1-2	TGCGCCAGCAGCTTTTCGGACCTACCAAATCGCAACTATGGCTACACCTTC	CASSFSDLPNRNYGYTF
NA	NA	TRBV24-1	TRBJ2-3	TGTGCCACCAGTGATTTGACGCAGTATTTT	CATSDLTQYF
many	TRBD1	TRBV5-1	TRBJ2-1	TGCGCCAGCAGTCCGGGGACAGGGGTCTACAATGAGCAGTTCTTC	CASSPGTGVYNEQFF
many	NA	TRBV20-1	TRBJ2-5	TGCAGTGCTCCCGTCGGAGGGACCCAGTACTTC	CSAPVGGTQYF
NA	NA	TRBV20-1	TRBJ2-3	TGCAGTGCTAGTCTCGGAACAGGCACAGATACGCAGTATTTT	CSASLGTGTDTQYF
NA	NA	TRBV12-3/TRBV12-4	TRBJ1-5	TGTGCCAGCAGTAAGGGGTATCAGCCCCAGCATTTT	CASSKGYQPQHF